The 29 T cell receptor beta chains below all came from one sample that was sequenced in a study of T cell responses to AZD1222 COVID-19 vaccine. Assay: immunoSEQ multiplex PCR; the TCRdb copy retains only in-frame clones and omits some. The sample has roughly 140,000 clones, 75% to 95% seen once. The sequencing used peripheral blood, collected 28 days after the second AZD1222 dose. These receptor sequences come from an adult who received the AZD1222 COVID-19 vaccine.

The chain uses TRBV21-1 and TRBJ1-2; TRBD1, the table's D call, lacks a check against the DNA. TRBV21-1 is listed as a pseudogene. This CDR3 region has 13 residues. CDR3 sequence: CASSRGSTHGYTF. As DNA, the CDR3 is TGTGCCAGCAGCAGGGGCAGCACGCATGGCTACACCTTC.

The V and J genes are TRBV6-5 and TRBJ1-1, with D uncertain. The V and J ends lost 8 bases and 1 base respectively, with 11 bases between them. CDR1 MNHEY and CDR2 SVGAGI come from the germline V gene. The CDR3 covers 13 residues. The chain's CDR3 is CASFLDGNTEAFF. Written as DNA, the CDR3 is TGTGCCAGCTTTCTGGACGGGAACACTGAAGCTTTCTTT.

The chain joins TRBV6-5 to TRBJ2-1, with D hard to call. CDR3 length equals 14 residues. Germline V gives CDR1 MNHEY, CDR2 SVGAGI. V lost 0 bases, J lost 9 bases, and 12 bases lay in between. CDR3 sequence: CASSYSAIYGEQFF. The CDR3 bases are TGTGCCAGCAGTTACTCGGCAATTTATGGTGAGCAGTTCTTC.

In DNA, the CDR3 is TGCGCCAGCAGTCACGGGCACCAACACCCAGATACGCAGTATTTT. Protein product: CASSHGHQHPDTQYF. The chain recombines TRBV23-1 with TRBJ2-3; no clear D gene. TRBV23-1 is filed as an ORF, its function uncertain. This CDR3 is built from 15 residues. Trimming stripped 3 bases from V and 4 bases from J, with 14 bases between.

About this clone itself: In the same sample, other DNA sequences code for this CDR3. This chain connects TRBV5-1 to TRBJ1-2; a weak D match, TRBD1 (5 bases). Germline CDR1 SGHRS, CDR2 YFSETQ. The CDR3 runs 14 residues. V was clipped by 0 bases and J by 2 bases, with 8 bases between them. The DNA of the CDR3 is TGCGCCAGCAGCTTGGATCGGGGCAACTATGGCTACACCTTC. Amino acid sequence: CASSLDRGNYGYTF.

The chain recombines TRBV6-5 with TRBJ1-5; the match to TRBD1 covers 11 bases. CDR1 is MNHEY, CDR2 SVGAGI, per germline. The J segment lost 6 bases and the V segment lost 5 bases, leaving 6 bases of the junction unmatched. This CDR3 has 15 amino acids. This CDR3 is CASSPRTGGRQPQHF. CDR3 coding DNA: TGTGCCAGCAGTCCGCGGACAGGGGGCCGTCAGCCCCAGCATTTT.

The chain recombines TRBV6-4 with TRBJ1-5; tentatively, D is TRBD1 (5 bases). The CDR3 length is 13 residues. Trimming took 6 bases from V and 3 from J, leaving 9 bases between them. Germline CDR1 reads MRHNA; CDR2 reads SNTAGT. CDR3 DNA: TGTGCCAGCAGCAGACAGCTCAATCAGCCCCAGCATTTT. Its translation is CASSRQLNQPQHF.

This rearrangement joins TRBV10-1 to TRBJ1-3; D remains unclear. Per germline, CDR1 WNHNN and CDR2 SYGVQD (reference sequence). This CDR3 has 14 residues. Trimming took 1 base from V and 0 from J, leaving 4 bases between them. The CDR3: CASSEWNSGNTIYF. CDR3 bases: TGCGCCAGCAGTGAGTGGAACTCTGGAAACACCATATATTTT.

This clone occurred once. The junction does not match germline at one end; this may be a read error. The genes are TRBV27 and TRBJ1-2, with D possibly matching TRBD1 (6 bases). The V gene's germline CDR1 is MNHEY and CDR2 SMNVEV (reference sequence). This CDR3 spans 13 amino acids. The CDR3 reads CASSLSDSYGYTF. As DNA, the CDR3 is TGTGCCAGCAGCTTATCGGACAGTTATGGCTACACCTTC.

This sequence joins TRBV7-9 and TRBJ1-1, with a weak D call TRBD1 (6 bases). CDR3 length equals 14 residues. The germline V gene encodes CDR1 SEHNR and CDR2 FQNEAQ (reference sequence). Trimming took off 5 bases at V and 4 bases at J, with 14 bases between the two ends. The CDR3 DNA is TGTGCCAGCAGCCCCGACAGGAACCCCACTGAAGCTTTCTTT. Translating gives CASSPDRNPTEAFF.

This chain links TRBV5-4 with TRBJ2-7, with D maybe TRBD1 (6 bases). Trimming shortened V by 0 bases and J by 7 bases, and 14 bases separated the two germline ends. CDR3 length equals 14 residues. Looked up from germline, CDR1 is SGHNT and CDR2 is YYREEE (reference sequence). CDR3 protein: CASSLEDRRKEQYF. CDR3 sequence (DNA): TGTGCCAGCAGCTTGGAGGACAGAAGGAAGGAGCAGTACTTC.

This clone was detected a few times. The CDR3, as DNA: TGCGCCAGCAGAGGGGGGCCCACTTCTACTAATGAAAAACTGTTTTTT. Protein product: CASRGGPTSTNEKLFF. The V call is TRBV5-1, the J call TRBJ1-4; possible D gene TRBD1, 6 bases. This CDR3 is 16 amino acids long. CDR1 and CDR2 (germline): SGHRS, YFSETQ. V lost 5 bases and J 2 bases, leaving 16 bases between the germline ends.

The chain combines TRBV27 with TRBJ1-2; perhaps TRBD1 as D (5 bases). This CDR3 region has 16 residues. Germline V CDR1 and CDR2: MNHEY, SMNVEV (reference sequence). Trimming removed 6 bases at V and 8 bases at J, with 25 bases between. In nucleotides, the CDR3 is TGTGCCAGCAGGTGGGGGTCCGGTGGACATCTTGGCGGCTACACCTTC. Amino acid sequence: CASRWGSGGHLGGYTF.

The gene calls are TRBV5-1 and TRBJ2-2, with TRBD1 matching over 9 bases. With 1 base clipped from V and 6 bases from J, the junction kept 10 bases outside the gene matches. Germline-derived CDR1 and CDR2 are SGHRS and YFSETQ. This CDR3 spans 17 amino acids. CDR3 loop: CASSLNPGQGTAGELFF. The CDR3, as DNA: TGCGCCAGCAGCTTGAATCCGGGACAGGGTACTGCCGGGGAGCTGTTTTTT.

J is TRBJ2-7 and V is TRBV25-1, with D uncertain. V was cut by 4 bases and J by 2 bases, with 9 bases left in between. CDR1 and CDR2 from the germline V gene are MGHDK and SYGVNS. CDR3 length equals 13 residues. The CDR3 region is CASSGLETYEQYF. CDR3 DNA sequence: TGTGCCAGCAGTGGACTGGAGACCTACGAGCAGTACTTC.

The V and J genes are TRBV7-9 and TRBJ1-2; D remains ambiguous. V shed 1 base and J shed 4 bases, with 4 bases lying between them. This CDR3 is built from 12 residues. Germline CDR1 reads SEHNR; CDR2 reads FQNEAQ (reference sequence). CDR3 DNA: TGTGCCAGCAGCTTAGGGGGCTATGGCTACACCTTC. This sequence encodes CASSLGGYGYTF.

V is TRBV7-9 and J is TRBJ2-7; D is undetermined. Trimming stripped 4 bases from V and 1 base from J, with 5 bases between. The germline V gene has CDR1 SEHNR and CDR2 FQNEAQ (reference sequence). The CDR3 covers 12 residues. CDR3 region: CASSYSSYEQYF. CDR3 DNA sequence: TGTGCCAGCAGCTATTCTTCCTACGAGCAGTACTTC.

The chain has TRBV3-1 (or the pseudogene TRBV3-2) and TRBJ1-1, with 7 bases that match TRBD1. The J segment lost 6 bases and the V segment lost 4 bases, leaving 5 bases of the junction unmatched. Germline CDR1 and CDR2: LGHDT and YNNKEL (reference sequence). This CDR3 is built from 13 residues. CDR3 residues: CASSRDRAAEAFF. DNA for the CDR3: TGTGCCAGCAGCCGAGACAGGGCCGCTGAAGCTTTCTTT.

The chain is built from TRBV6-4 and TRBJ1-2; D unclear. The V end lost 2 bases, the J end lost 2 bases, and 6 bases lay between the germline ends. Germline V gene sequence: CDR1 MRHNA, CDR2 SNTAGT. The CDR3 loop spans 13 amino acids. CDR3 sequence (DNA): TGTGCCAGCAGTGACGACATGAACTATGGCTACACCTTC. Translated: CASSDDMNYGYTF.

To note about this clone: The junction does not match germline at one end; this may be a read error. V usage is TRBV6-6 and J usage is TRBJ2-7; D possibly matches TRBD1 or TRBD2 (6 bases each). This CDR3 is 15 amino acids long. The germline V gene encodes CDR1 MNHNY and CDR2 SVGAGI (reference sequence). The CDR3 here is CASSHSEGGAYEQYF. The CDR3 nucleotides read TGTGCCAGCAGTCACTCGGAGGGGGGCGCCTACGAGCAGTACTTC.

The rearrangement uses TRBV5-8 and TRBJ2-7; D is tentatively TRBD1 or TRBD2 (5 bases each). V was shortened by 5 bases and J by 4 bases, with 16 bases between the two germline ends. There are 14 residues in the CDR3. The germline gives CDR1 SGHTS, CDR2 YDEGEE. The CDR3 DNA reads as TGTGCCAGCAGGGGAAGGAGAGGGGCTTACGAGCAGTACTTC. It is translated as CASRGRRGAYEQYF.

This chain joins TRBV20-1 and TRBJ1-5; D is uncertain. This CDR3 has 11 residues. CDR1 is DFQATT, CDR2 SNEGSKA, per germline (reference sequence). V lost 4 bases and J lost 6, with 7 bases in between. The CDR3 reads CSAKGLQPQHF. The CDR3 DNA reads TGCAGTGCTAAAGGGCTTCAGCCCCAGCATTTT.

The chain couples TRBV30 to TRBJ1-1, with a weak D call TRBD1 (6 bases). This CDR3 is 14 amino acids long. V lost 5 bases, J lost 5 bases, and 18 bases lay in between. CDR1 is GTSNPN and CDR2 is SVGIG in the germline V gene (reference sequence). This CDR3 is CAWSWGAQGTEAFF. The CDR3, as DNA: TGTGCCTGGTCGTGGGGGGCGCAGGGTACTGAAGCTTTCTTT.

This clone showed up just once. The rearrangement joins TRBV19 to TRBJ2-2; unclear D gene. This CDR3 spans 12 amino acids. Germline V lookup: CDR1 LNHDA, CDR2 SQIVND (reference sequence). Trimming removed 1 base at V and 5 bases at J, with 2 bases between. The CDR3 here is CASSIVTGELFF. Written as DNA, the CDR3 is TGTGCCAGTAGTATAGTGACCGGGGAGCTGTTTTTT.

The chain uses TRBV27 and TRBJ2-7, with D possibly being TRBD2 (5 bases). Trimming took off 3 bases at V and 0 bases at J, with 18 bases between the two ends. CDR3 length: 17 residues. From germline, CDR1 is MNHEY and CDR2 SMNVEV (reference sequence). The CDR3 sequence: CASSFPLAGGHSYEQYF. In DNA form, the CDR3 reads TGTGCCAGCAGTTTTCCCCTAGCCGGAGGCCACTCCTACGAGCAGTACTTC.

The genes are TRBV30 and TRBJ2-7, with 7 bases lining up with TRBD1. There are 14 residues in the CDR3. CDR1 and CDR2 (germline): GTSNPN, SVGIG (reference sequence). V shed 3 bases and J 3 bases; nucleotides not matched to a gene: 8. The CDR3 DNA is TGTGCCTGGAGCCTCCGGGACAGAAGCTACGAGCAGTACTTC. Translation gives CAWSLRDRSYEQYF.

The CDR3 bases are TGCAGCGCATTTAGCCAATACTCTGGAAACACCATATATTTT. Protein: CSAFSQYSGNTIYF. V usage is TRBV29-1 and J usage is TRBJ1-3; D unresolved. The germline V gene encodes CDR1 SQVTM and CDR2 ANQGSEA. The CDR3 runs 14 residues. V lost 7 bases, J lost 0 bases, and 13 bases lay in between.

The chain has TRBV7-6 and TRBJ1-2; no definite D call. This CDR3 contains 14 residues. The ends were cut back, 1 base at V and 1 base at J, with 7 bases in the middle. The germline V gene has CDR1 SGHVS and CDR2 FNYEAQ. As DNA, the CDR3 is TGTGCCAGCAGCTTAGGATCGGATAACTATGGCTACACCTTC. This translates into CASSLGSDNYGYTF.

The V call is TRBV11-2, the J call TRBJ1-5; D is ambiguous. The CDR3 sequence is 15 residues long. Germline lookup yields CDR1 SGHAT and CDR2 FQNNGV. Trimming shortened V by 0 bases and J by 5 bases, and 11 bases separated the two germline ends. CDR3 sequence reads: CASSLDGERDQPQHF. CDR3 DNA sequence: TGTGCCAGCAGCTTAGATGGGGAGCGGGATCAGCCCCAGCATTTT.